A single sample is the source of the 4 T cell receptor beta chains below, sequenced in a study of metastatic and nonmetastatic thyroid tumors. TCRdb redid the clone calls on the PCR reads using MiXCR. The sample carries 45,000 to 55,000 clones, 24% recorded once. Thyroid surgery was performed in patients who had received no treatment beforehand. The material sequenced was blood. Source of these receptors: a male donor with papillary thyroid cancer or a benign thyroid nodule (not recorded which). Some clones in this sample may be carry-over from other donors' samples.

In this sample, this clone turned up many times. This rearrangement joins TRBV28 to TRBJ1-3, with D unresolved. CDR1 MDHEN and CDR2 SYDVKM come from the germline V gene. V lost 3 bases, J lost 1 base, and 7 bases lay in between. CDR3 size: 14 residues. The CDR3 sequence is CASSFMGSGNTIYF. The CDR3 DNA follows: TGTGCCAGCAGTTTTATGGGTTCTGGAAACACCATATATTTT.

Turning to this clone: Other DNA sequences from this sample encode an identical CDR3 as well. The genes are TRBV18 and TRBJ2-6; D is unclear. Germline loops: CDR1 KGHSH, CDR2 LQKENI. Trimming took 0 bases from V and 2 from J, leaving 5 bases between them. The length of the CDR3 is 15 residues. CDR3 in amino acids: CASSPPGAGANVLTF. The CDR3 nucleotides are TGTGCCAGCTCACCACCGGGCGCTGGGGCCAACGTCCTGACTTTC.

This clone was counted ten times or more. The chain joins TRBV6-1 to TRBJ1-4; 9 bases agree with TRBD1. This CDR3 region has 15 residues. CDR1 and CDR2 from the germline V gene are MNHNS and SASEGT. J was trimmed by 8 bases and V by 6 bases; bases with no gene match: 10. The CDR3 region is CASRGWQGTGEKLFF. CDR3 coding DNA: TGTGCCAGCAGGGGGTGGCAGGGGACAGGGGAAAAACTGTTTTTT.

This clone counts as medium-sized. The V call is TRBV19, the J call TRBJ2-7; a possible D gene is TRBD2 (6 bases). Trimming left V 5 bases short and J 0 bases short, with 11 bases between. Germline CDR1 reads LNHDA; CDR2 reads SQIVND (reference sequence). This CDR3 is built from 14 residues. DNA of the CDR3: TGTGCCAGTAGTCCCGGGACTGGCTCCTACGAGCAGTACTTC. Translated, it gives CASSPGTGSYEQYF.